This T cell receptor (beta chain) was identified during a study of blood T cell repertoires in COVID-19. Looking at the study overall: The United States, Italy and Spain provided the acute and convalescent COVID-19 samples. T cells, B-cell-depleted T cells, or PBMCs supplied cDNA or gDNA.

The length of the CDR3 is 16 residues. V was pared by 4 bases and J by 0 bases, with 14 bases between. Germline-derived CDR1 and CDR2 are SGDLS and YYNGEE. In this sample, this clone turned up many times. Original handling: The authors estimated nucleated cell counts from reference gene primer amplification. TCRdb keeps only in-frame clones here, not all; method: immunoSEQ multiplex PCR. V, J and clone size derive from that table, while D and trimming were established from the DNA sequence. The top ten clones hold over 1.5% of a sample with 130,000 or so clones, approximately 70% of them seen once. The sample was peripheral blood. This receptor was taken from an older woman with acute or convalescent COVID-19. This sequence joins TRBV9 and TRBJ1-3; the D gene is possibly TRBD1 (5 bases). The CDR3 sequence: CASSPRQGFSGNTIYF. In nucleotides, the CDR3 is TGTGCCAGCAGCCCGAGGCAGGGCTTCTCTGGAAACACCATATATTTT.